This record concerns one TCR beta chain sequence. There is no known antigen for this receptor. Base quality data are lacking; no much larger clone is found one base away. This sample was included in a study of blood T cell repertoires in COVID-19 (dated by TCRdb to 2020 to 2021). About the investigation overall: Samples from collaborators originated in the United States, Italy and Spain and spanned both the acute and convalescent phases of COVID-19. Sample metadata almost always included a de-identified subject ID, COVID-19 status, age in years and sex. The prospective study material was composed of cDNA or gDNA derived from T cells, B-cell-depleted T cells, or PBMCs. Deeply sampled blood TCRbeta repertoires from subjects exposed to, actively infected with, or recovered from COVID-19 were included in the dataset. Where HLA class I and class II types were available, the types were taken from metadata supplied by the sample provider, not from assay-based typing. The repertoires were made available in a free public database intended to serve as a resource for research on the immune response to SARS-CoV-2. The samples were drawn from two sources: the first 160 participants of the ongoing ImmuneRACE study, and 950 to 1,500 subjects contributed by 6 global collaborators.

TCRbeta CDR3 regions were amplified from genomic DNA using the immunoSEQ Assay, a bias-controlled multiplex PCR. Per the authors' processing: The number of nucleated cells in each sample was estimated from the amplification of reference gene primers within the assay. To quantify the absolute abundance of each unique TCRbeta CDR3 rearrangement, sequence reads were collapsed and filtered. For each sample, productive Simpson clonality was calculated as the square root of Simpson's diversity index over productive rearrangements. Sourced from immuneACCESS, this table was stored by TCRdb with only in-frame sequences that have V and J called. A share of the clones is absent; for the studies checked, an unresolved V gene accounts for under half, and the remainder has no known explanation. The DNA was the basis for D and trimming; V, J and clone size are from that table. The sample table shows over 120,000 clones, and roughly nine tenths are seen once. 1.5% to 2% of the sample goes to the ten largest clones.

Whole blood was collected in K2EDTA tubes by collaborating institutions according to the institutions' own protocols. Collaborator samples were shipped for TCRbeta analysis as frozen whole blood, isolated PBMCs, or DNA extracted from either sample type. What the study reported, not specific to this receptor: How much clinical and demographic metadata was included differed by source and by participant, and the metadata was provided uncurated.

CDR1 and CDR2 were assigned from the germline V gene (reference sequence) as LNHDA and SQIVND. From the cysteine through the phenylalanine, the CDR3 covers 16 amino acids. Kept here is only the CDR3 DNA, which spans 48 bases and is read in frame from base 1. For this chain, trimming is 1 base at the V end and 5 bases at the J end, and the number of junction bases without a gene match is 5. Material for sequencing was peripheral blood. This receptor was obtained from a human donor in a cohort sampled during active COVID-19. The chain links TRBV19 with TRBJ2-3, with 11 central nucleotides matching TRBD1. The bases read TGTGCCAGTAGTATAGGCTGGACAGGGGGCATAGATACGCAGTATTTT. Its translation reads: CASSIGWTGGIDTQYF.